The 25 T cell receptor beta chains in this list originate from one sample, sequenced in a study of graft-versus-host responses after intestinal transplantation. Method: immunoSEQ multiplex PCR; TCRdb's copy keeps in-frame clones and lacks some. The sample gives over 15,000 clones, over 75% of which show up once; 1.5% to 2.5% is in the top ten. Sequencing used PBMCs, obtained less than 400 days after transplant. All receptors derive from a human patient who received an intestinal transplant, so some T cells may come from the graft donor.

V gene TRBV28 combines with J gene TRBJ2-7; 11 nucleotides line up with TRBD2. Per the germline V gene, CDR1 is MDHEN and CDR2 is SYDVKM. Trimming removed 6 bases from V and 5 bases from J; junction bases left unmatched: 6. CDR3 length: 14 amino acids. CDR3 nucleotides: TGTGCCAGCAGGCTAGCGGGAGGACCTAACGAGCAGTACTTC. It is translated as CASRLAGGPNEQYF. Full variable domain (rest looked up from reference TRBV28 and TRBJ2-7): DVKVTQSSRYLVKRTGEKVFLECVQDMDHENMFWYRQDPGLGLRLIYFSYDVKMKEKGDIPEGYSVSREKKERFSLILESASTNQTSMYLCASRLAGGPNEQYFGPGTRLTVT.

CDR3 nucleotide sequence: TGTGCCTCTCGTCCTGGGATCTACAATGAGCAGTTCTTC. Translation gives CASRPGIYNEQFF. The chain recombines TRBV6-6 with TRBJ2-1; D is undetermined. This CDR3 spans 13 amino acids. CDR1 MNHNY and CDR2 SVGAGI come from the germline V gene (reference sequence). Trimming took off 11 bases at V and 3 bases at J, with 14 bases between the two ends.

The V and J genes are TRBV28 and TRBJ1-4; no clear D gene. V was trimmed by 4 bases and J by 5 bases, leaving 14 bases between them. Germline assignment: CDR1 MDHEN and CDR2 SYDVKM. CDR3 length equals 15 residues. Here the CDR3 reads CASSWLRAPNEKLFF. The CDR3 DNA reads TGTGCCAGCAGTTGGCTTAGGGCGCCCAATGAAAAACTGTTTTTT.

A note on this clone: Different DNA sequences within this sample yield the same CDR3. CDR3 DNA sequence: TGTGCCAGCAGTGGAACCGGGACAGGAGACAATGAAGCTTTCTTT. Translated: CASSGTGTGDNEAFF. The V and J genes are TRBV6-5 and TRBJ1-1, with 8 positions matching TRBD1. The CDR3 covers 15 residues. V dropped 5 bases and J dropped 7; count of bases not matched to a gene: 12. The germline V gene has CDR1 MNHEY and CDR2 SVGAGI.

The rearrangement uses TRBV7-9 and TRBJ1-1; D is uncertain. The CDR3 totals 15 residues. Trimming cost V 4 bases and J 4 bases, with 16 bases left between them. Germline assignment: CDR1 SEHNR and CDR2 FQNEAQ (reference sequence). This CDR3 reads CASSYGPGGSTEAFF. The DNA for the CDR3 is TGTGCCAGCAGCTACGGTCCCGGAGGGAGCACTGAAGCTTTCTTT. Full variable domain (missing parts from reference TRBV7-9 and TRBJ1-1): DTGVSQNPRHKITKRGQNVTFRCDPISEHNRLYWYRQTLGQGPEFLTYFQNEAQLEKSRLLSDRFSAERPKGSFSTLEIQRTEQGDSAMYLCASSYGPGGSTEAFFGQGTRLTVV.

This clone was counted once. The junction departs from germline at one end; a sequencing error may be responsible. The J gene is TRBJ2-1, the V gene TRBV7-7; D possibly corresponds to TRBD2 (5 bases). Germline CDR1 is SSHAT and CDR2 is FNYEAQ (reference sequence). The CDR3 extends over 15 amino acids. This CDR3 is CASSWSWESYNEQFF. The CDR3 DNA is TGTGCTAGCAGCTGGTCGTGGGAGAGTTACAATGAGCAGTTCTTC.

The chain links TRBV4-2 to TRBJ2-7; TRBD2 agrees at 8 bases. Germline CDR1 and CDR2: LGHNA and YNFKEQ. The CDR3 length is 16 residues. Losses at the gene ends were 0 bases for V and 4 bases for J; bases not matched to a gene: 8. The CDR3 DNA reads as TGTGCCAGCAGCCAAGATCTAACTAGCGGTAATTACGAGCAGTACTTC. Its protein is CASSQDLTSGNYEQYF.

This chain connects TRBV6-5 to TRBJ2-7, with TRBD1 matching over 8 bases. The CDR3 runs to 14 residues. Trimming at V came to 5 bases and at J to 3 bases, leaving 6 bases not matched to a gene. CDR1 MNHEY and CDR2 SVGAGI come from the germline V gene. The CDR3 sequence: CASSGWTGNYEQYF. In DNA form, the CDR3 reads TGTGCCAGCAGTGGATGGACAGGGAACTACGAGCAGTACTTC.

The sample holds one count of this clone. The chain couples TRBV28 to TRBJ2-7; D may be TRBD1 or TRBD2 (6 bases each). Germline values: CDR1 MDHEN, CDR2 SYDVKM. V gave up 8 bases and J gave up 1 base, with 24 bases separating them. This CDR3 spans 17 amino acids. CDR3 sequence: CASEGGLGSGRSYEQYF. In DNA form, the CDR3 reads TGTGCCAGCGAGGGGGGCCTGGGGTCAGGGAGGTCCTACGAGCAGTACTTC.

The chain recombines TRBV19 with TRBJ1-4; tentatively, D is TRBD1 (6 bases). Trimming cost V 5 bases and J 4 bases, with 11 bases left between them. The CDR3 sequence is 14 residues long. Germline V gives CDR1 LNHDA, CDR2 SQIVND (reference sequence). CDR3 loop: CASSLQGLNEKLFF. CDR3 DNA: TGTGCCAGTAGTCTACAGGGACTTAATGAAAAACTGTTTTTT.

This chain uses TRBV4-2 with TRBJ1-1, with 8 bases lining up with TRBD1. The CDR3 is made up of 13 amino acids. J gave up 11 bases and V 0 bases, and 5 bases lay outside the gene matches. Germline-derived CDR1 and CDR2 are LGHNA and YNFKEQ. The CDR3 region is CASSQDEDRAAFF. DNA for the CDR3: TGTGCCAGCAGCCAAGATGAGGACAGGGCGGCTTTCTTT.

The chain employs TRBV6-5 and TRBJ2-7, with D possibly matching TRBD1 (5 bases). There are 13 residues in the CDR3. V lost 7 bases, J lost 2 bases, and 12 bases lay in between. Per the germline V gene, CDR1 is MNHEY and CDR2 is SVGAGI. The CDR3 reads CASIRRQPYEQYF. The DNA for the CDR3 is TGTGCCAGCATCCGCCGACAGCCCTACGAGCAGTACTTC.

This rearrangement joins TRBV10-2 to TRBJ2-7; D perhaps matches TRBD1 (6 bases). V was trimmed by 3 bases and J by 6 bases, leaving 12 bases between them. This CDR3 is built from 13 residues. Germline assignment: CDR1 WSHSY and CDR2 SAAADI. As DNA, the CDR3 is TGCGCCAGCAGTGATGCAGGGGTAGGCGAGCAGTACTTC. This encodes CASSDAGVGEQYF.

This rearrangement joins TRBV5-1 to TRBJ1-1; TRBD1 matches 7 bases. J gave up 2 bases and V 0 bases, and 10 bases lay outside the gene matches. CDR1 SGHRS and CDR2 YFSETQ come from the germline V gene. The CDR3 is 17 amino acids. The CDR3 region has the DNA TGCGCCAGCAGCTTGGCTCAGGGGGTACTTACCAACACTGAAGCTTTCTTT. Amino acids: CASSLAQGVLTNTEAFF.

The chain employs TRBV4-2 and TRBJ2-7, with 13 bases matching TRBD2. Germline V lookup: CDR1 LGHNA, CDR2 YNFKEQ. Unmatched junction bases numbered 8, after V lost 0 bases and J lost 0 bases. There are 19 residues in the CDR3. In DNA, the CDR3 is TGTGCCAGCAGCCAAGATTTGGAGGGACTAGCGGGATCCTCCTACGAGCAGTACTTC. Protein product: CASSQDLEGLAGSSYEQYF.

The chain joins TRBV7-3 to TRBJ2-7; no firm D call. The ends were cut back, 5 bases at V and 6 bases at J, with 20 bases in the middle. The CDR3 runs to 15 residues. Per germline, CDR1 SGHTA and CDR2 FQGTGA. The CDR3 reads CASSLLPSSPGEQYF. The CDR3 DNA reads TGTGCCAGCAGCCTACTCCCTAGTTCTCCCGGCGAGCAGTACTTC.

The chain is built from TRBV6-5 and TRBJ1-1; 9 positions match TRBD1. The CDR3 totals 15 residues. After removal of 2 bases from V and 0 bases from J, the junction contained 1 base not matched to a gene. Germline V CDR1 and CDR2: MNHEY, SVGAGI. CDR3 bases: TGTGCCAGCAGTTACGGGACAGGGATGAACACTGAAGCTTTCTTT. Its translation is CASSYGTGMNTEAFF.

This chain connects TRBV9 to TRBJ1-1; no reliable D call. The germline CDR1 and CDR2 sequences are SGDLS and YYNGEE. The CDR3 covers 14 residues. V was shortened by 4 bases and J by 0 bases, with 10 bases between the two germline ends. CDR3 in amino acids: CASSRGRVNTEAFF. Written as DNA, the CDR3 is TGTGCCAGCAGCCGAGGGAGGGTGAACACTGAAGCTTTCTTT.

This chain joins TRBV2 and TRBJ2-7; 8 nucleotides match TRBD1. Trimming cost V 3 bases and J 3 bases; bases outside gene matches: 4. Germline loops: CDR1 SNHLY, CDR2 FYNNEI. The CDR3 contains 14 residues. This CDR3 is CASSDRTGFYEQYF. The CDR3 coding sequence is TGTGCCAGCAGTGATAGGACAGGGTTCTACGAGCAGTACTTC.

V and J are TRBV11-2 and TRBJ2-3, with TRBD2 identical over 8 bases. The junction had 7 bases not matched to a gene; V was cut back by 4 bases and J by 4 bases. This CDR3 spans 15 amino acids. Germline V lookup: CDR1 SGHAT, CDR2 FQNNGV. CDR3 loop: CASSSSGGGSDTQYF. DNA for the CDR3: TGTGCCAGCAGCTCCTCCGGCGGGGGGTCAGATACGCAGTATTTT.

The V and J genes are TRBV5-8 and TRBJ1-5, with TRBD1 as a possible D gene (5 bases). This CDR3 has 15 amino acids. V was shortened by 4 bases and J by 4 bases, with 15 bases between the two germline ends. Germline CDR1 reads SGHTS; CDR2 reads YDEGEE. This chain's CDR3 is CASSLGALRNQPQHF. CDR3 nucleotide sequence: TGTGCCAGCAGCCTCGGGGCCCTCCGAAATCAGCCCCAGCATTTT.

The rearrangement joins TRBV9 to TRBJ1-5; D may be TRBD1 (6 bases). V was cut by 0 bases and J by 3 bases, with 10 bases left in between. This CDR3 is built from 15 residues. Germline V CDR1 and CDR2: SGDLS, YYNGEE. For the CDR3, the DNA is TGTGCCAGCAGCGTAGCAGGGGCGAACAATCAGCCCCAGCATTTT. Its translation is CASSVAGANNQPQHF.

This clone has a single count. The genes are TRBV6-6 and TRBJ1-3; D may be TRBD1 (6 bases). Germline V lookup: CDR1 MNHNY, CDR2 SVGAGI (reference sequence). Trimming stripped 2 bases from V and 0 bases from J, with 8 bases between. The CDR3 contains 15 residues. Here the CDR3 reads CASSYRDNSGNTIYF. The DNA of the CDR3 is TGTGCCAGCAGTTACCGGGACAACTCTGGAAACACCATATATTTT.

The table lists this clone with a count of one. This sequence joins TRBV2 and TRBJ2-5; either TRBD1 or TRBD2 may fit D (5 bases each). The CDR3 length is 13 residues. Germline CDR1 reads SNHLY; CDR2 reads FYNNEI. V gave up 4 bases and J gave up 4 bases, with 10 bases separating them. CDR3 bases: TGTGCCAGCAGTGTATCGGGGCGAGAGACCCAGTACTTC. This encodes CASSVSGRETQYF.

CDR3 DNA: TGTGCCAGCCGGGTTGGCGGGATCACTGAAGCTTTCTTT. Translated, it gives CASRVGGITEAFF. The rearrangement links TRBV6-1 to TRBJ1-1; no clear D gene. The CDR3 loop spans 13 amino acids. Trimming took off 8 bases at V and 4 bases at J, with 14 bases between the two ends. In germline, CDR1 is MNHNS, CDR2 SASEGT.